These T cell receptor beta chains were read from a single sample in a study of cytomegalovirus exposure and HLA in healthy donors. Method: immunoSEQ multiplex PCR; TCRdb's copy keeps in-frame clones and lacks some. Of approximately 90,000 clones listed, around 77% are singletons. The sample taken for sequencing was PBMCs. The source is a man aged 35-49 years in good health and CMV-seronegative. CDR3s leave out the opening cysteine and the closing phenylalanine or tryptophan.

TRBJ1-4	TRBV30	AWRRANEKLF
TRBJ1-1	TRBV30	AWKKSGGRAF
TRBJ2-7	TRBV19	ASSIVTGYEQY
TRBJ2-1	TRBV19	ASSMGGADEQF
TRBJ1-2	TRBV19	ASSVRAGANYT
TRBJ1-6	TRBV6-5	ARRARGDNSPLH
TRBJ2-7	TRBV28	ASSRDDQQRTSYEQY
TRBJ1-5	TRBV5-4	ASSLGGGSNQPQH
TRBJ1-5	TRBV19	ASRGAGSNQPQH
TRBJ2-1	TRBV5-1	ASSGGGGSYNEQF
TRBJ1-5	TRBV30	AWSNQDNQPQH
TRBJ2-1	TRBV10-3	AIRPGTGGNEQF
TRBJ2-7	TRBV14	ASSLGTSGYEQY
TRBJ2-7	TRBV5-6	ASSLTLISYEQY